Listed below are T cell receptor beta chains from one sample, sequenced in a study of blood T cell repertoires in COVID-19. Sequencing was performed with immunoSEQ multiplex PCR; in TCRdb, only in-frame clones are kept and a portion is missing. The table has 350,000 to 500,000 clones, 70% to 90% seen once. Sequencing used PBMCs or T cells enriched from blood (not recorded which). The receptors come from a woman in her late teens or twenties who had been exposed to COVID-19. Both conserved end residues are part of each CDR3. A D gene is named only where the DNA matches it firmly. Not all rows give a size; the values are once, few, many and, for expanded clones, a class.

j_gene	abundance	v_gene	d_gene	CDR3nt	CDR3aa
TRBJ2-1	-	TRBV6-5	TRBD2	TGTGCCAGCAGTTACTCTTGGCTAGCGGGGGGAAATGAGCAGTTCTTC	CASSYSWLAGGNEQFF
TRBJ2-2	-	TRBV25-1	-	TGTGCCAGCAGTGACCCATTAGCCGGGGAGCTGTTTTTT	CASSDPLAGELFF
TRBJ2-7	-	TRBV5-1	TRBD1	TGCGCCAGCAGCCGGGGACAGGGGGTTTACGAGCAGTACTTC	CASSRGQGVYEQYF
TRBJ2-7	-	TRBV6-2/TRBV6-3	TRBD1	TGTGCCAGCAGTCCGAGGACAGGGGTGTTCTACGAGCAGTACTTC	CASSPRTGVFYEQYF
TRBJ1-2	once	TRBV4-1	TRBD1	TGCGCCAGCAGCCAACCTACTCGGACAGGGCTTTTCGATGGCTACACCTTC	CASSQPTRTGLFDGYTF
TRBJ2-7	-	TRBV4-1	-	TGCGCCAGCAGCCAAGCCGACTTCTCCTACGAGCAGTACTTC	CASSQADFSYEQYF
TRBJ2-5	-	TRBV28	TRBD1	TGTGCCAGCAGCCGACGGACAGGGGAGAGGAAGACCCAGTACTTC	CASSRRTGERKTQYF
TRBJ2-7	-	TRBV5-6	-	TGTGCCAGCAGCTTGGTCAGCTCCTACGAGCAGTACTTC	CASSLVSSYEQYF
TRBJ1-2	-	TRBV13	TRBD1	TGTGCCAGCAGCGCCGGGACAGGGGATTCCCACTATGGCTACACCTTC	CASSAGTGDSHYGYTF
TRBJ2-1	-	TRBV5-8	TRBD2	TGTGCCAGCAGCTTGGGGCCTAGCGGGGGCAATGAGCAGTTCTTC	CASSLGPSGGNEQFF
TRBJ1-1	-	TRBV27	TRBD1	TGTGCCAGCAGTTTTGAGAAGGGTATCAGGACAGGGAACACTGAAGCTTTCTTT	CASSFEKGIRTGNTEAFF
TRBJ2-2	-	TRBV3-1/TRBV3-2	TRBD2	TGTGCCAGCAGGCAGGGACTAGCGACCGGGGAGCTGTTTTTT	CASRQGLATGELFF
TRBJ2-7	-	TRBV18	TRBD1	TGTGCCAGCTCACTGTTGGGACAGGATTATCACGAGCAGTACTTC	CASSLLGQDYHEQYF
TRBJ1-1	-	TRBV5-5	-	TGTGCCAGCAGCTTGCGCCCAGGGTTCACTGAAGCTTTCTTT	CASSLRPGFTEAFF
TRBJ2-2	-	TRBV27	TRBD2	TGTGCCAGCAGTAATAGCGGGGGGGCAGTCGGGGAGCTGTTTTTT	CASSNSGGAVGELFF